Listed below are T cell receptor beta chains from one sample, sequenced in a study of shared clonotypes between healthy human individuals. Profiled with immunoSEQ multiplex PCR; TCRdb holds only in-frame clones, not every one. The sample lists some 2,100,000 clones; approximately 94% were seen once. Sequencing used naive CD8+ T cells from PBMCs. These receptors were taken from a man in his late teens or twenties in good health. Some clones in this sample may be carry-over from other donors' samples. The CDR3 runs from the conserved cysteine through the conserved F or W. Each record gives: J gene, D gene, V gene, clone size, CDR3 protein, CDR3 DNA. A D gene is named only where the DNA matches it firmly. Expanded clones are given a class, and other clones once, few, many or no size at all.

J gene: TRBJ1-3
D gene: -
V gene: TRBV28
clone size: -
CDR3 protein: CASSWWGSQSLGNTIYF
CDR3 DNA: TGTGCCAGCAGCTGGTGGGGCAGTCAGTCTCTTGGAAACACCATATATTTT

J gene: TRBJ2-4
D gene: TRBD1
V gene: TRBV9
clone size: -
CDR3 protein: CASSGQGGFNIQYF
CDR3 DNA: TGTGCCAGCAGCGGACAGGGGGGTTTCAACATTCAGTACTTC

J gene: TRBJ2-1
D gene: TRBD1
V gene: TRBV2
clone size: -
CDR3 protein: CASSPGTGSSYNEQFF
CDR3 DNA: TGTGCCAGCAGTCCAGGGACAGGTAGCTCCTACAATGAGCAGTTCTTC

J gene: TRBJ1-3
D gene: TRBD1
V gene: TRBV13
clone size: -
CDR3 protein: CASSTRLWDRASGNTIYF
CDR3 DNA: TGTGCCAGCAGCACACGGCTCTGGGACAGAGCCTCTGGAAACACCATATATTTT

J gene: TRBJ1-4
D gene: TRBD1
V gene: TRBV5-1
clone size: -
CDR3 protein: CASSWKGGGIGEKLFF
CDR3 DNA: TGCGCCAGCAGCTGGAAAGGAGGGGGCATAGGTGAAAAACTGTTTTTT

J gene: TRBJ1-1
D gene: -
V gene: TRBV11-3
clone size: -
CDR3 protein: CASSWGVNTEAFF
CDR3 DNA: TGTGCCAGCAGCTGGGGTGTGAACACTGAAGCTTTCTTT

J gene: TRBJ2-7
D gene: -
V gene: TRBV5-4
clone size: -
CDR3 protein: CASSSQGSSYEQYF
CDR3 DNA: TGTGCCAGCAGCTCACAGGGTAGCTCCTACGAGCAGTACTTC

J gene: TRBJ1-2
D gene: -
V gene: TRBV10-3
clone size: -
CDR3 protein: CAISPGGAVFSYGYTF
CDR3 DNA: TGTGCCATCAGTCCCGGAGGGGCAGTCTTTAGCTATGGCTACACCTTC

J gene: TRBJ1-3
D gene: -
V gene: TRBV6-5
clone size: few
CDR3 protein: CASSYGRAAGNTIYF
CDR3 DNA: TGTGCCAGCAGTTACGGCAGGGCGGCTGGAAACACCATATATTTT

J gene: TRBJ2-7
D gene: -
V gene: TRBV6-1
clone size: -
CDR3 protein: CASSEYRAGEQYF
CDR3 DNA: TGTGCCAGCAGTGAATATCGGGCAGGCGAGCAGTACTTC

J gene: TRBJ1-5
D gene: -
V gene: TRBV19
clone size: -
CDR3 protein: CASSLHWTTDQPQHF
CDR3 DNA: TGTGCCAGTAGTCTCCACTGGACAACAGATCAGCCCCAGCATTTT

J gene: TRBJ1-3
D gene: TRBD1
V gene: TRBV2
clone size: few
CDR3 protein: CASIGRGQGAGNTIYF
CDR3 DNA: TGTGCCAGCATCGGAAGGGGACAGGGGGCTGGAAACACCATATATTTT

J gene: TRBJ2-5
D gene: -
V gene: TRBV5-5
clone size: -
CDR3 protein: CASSLEESSSEGETQYF
CDR3 DNA: TGTGCCAGCAGCTTGGAGGAATCGAGTTCAGAAGGAGAGACCCAGTACTTC

J gene: TRBJ2-7
D gene: -
V gene: TRBV5-8
clone size: -
CDR3 protein: CASSLVGGEHSYEQYF
CDR3 DNA: TGTGCCAGCAGCCTCGTGGGGGGAGAGCACTCCTACGAGCAGTACTTC

J gene: TRBJ2-1
D gene: -
V gene: TRBV11-2
clone size: -
CDR3 protein: CASSFPGLAYNEQFF
CDR3 DNA: TGTGCCAGCAGCTTCCCGGGGCTAGCCTACAATGAGCAGTTCTTC

J gene: TRBJ2-3
D gene: TRBD2
V gene: TRBV7-2
clone size: -
CDR3 protein: CASSLGTSGDTQYF
CDR3 DNA: TGTGCCAGCAGCTTAGGGACTAGCGGAGATACGCAGTATTTT

J gene: TRBJ1-4
D gene: -
V gene: TRBV4-3
clone size: -
CDR3 protein: CASSQDRSGSLEKLFF
CDR3 DNA: TGCGCCAGCAGCCAAGACAGGTCGGGTTCTTTGGAAAAACTGTTTTTT

J gene: TRBJ1-2
D gene: TRBD1
V gene: TRBV28
clone size: once
CDR3 protein: CASSLDRGHYGYTF
CDR3 DNA: TGTGCCAGCAGTCTAGACAGGGGGCACTATGGCTACACCTTC

J gene: TRBJ1-4
D gene: -
V gene: TRBV27
clone size: -
CDR3 protein: CASSSGTQREKLFF
CDR3 DNA: TGTGCCAGCAGTTCCGGGACCCAGAGGGAAAAACTGTTTTTT

J gene: TRBJ1-3
D gene: -
V gene: TRBV7-9
clone size: -
CDR3 protein: CASVVPRLDSGNTIYF
CDR3 DNA: TGTGCCAGCGTGGTTCCTAGGCTCGATTCTGGAAACACCATATATTTT

J gene: TRBJ2-2
D gene: -
V gene: TRBV11-2
clone size: once
CDR3 protein: CASSFAGIALGGELFF
CDR3 DNA: TGTGCCAGCAGCTTTGCCGGGATCGCTTTAGGCGGGGAGCTGTTTTTT

J gene: TRBJ2-5
D gene: -
V gene: TRBV14
clone size: -
CDR3 protein: CASSLTLQETQYF
CDR3 DNA: TGTGCCAGCAGCCTGACTCTCCAAGAGACCCAGTACTTC

J gene: TRBJ1-2
D gene: -
V gene: TRBV7-9
clone size: -
CDR3 protein: CASSLDAYGYTF
CDR3 DNA: TGTGCCAGCAGCCTGGACGCCTATGGCTACACCTTC

J gene: TRBJ1-3
D gene: -
V gene: TRBV10-3
clone size: -
CDR3 protein: CAISETNYFGNTIYF
CDR3 DNA: TGTGCCATCAGTGAAACCAATTACTTCGGGAACACCATATATTTT

J gene: TRBJ2-2
D gene: -
V gene: TRBV7-9
clone size: -
CDR3 protein: CASSQAENTGELFF
CDR3 DNA: TGTGCCAGCAGCCAAGCCGAGAACACCGGGGAGCTGTTTTTT

J gene: TRBJ1-5
D gene: -
V gene: TRBV27
clone size: -
CDR3 protein: CASSSLEFMDQPQHF
CDR3 DNA: TGTGCCAGCAGTTCCCTCGAATTCATGGATCAGCCCCAGCATTTT

J gene: TRBJ2-2
D gene: -
V gene: TRBV9
clone size: -
CDR3 protein: CASSVANGTNTGELFF
CDR3 DNA: TGTGCCAGCAGCGTAGCTAACGGGACGAACACCGGGGAGCTGTTTTTT

J gene: TRBJ2-7
D gene: -
V gene: TRBV27
clone size: -
CDR3 protein: CASSPLAEYEQYF
CDR3 DNA: TGTGCCAGCAGTCCGTTAGCGGAATACGAGCAGTACTTC